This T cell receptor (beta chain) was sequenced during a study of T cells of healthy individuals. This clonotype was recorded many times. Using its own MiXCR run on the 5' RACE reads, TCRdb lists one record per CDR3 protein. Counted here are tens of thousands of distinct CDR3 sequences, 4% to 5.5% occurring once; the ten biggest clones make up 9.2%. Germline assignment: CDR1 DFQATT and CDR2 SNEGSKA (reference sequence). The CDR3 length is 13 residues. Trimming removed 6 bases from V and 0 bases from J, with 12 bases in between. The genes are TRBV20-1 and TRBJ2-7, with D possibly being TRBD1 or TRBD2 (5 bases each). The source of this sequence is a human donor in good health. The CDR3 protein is CSAGTDSSYEQYF. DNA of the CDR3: TGCAGTGCAGGGACGGATAGCTCCTACGAGCAGTACTTC.